These 27 T cell receptor beta chains were sequenced from one sample in a study of shared clonotypes between healthy human individuals. TCRdb's table, derived via immunoSEQ multiplex PCR, lists solely in-frame clones and lacks some. The sample includes about 580,000 clones, 98% of them seen just once. Only CD45RO-negative cells positively selected for CCR7 counted as naive CD8 cells, so terminally differentiated effector memory CD45RA+ cells were excluded. The sample consisted of naive CD8+ T cells sorted from blood. These TCRs come from a man aged 25 to 45 in good health.

As for this clone: The same CDR3 can be traced to other DNA sequences in this sample. The chain couples TRBV9 to TRBJ2-1; perhaps TRBD2 as D (6 bases). The CDR3 sequence is 14 residues long. V was pared by 7 bases and J by 4 bases, with 15 bases between. The germline CDR1 and CDR2 sequences are SGDLS and YYNGEE. As DNA, the CDR3 is TGTGCCAGCGCCGGGTTGGCGGGATACAATGAGCAGTTCTTC. Protein product: CASAGLAGYNEQFF.

The rearrangement joins TRBV9 to TRBJ2-3, with D possibly TRBD2 on 5 matching bases. CDR3 length: 13 amino acids. The V and J ends lost 5 bases and 1 base respectively, with 8 bases between them. Germline V gives CDR1 SGDLS, CDR2 YYNGEE. Here the CDR3 DNA reads TGTGCCAGCAGTTTGGAGGGCACAGATACGCAGTATTTT. Amino acid sequence: CASSLEGTDTQYF.

This clone was detected only once. The J gene is TRBJ1-1, the V gene TRBV7-8; the D gene is possibly TRBD1 (6 bases). The V end lost 5 bases, the J end lost 7 bases, and 14 bases lay between the germline ends. Germline CDR1 and CDR2: SGHVS and FQNEAQ. This CDR3 spans 13 amino acids. CDR3 residues: CASSLPDRYEAFF. CDR3 in DNA: TGTGCCAGCAGCCTACCGGACAGATATGAAGCTTTCTTT.

This chain connects TRBV7-9 to TRBJ2-7; TRBD2 agrees at 7 bases. Germline CDR1 SEHNR, CDR2 FQNEAQ (reference sequence). J gave up 2 bases and V 1 base, and 5 bases lay outside the gene matches. The CDR3 consists of 15 residues. The CDR3 nucleotides read TGTGCCAGCAGCTTAGGGGCTAGCGGAGCCTACGAGCAGTACTTC. Its translation: CASSLGASGAYEQYF.

This rearrangement joins TRBV5-1 to TRBJ2-2; 7 nucleotides match TRBD1. The CDR3 runs to 15 residues. The J segment lost 6 bases and the V segment lost 3 bases, leaving 8 bases of the junction unmatched. Per germline, CDR1 SGHRS and CDR2 YFSETQ. CDR3 sequence reads: CASSSSGTVSGELFF. In DNA form, the CDR3 reads TGCGCCAGCAGCTCATCCGGGACAGTATCCGGGGAGCTGTTTTTT. Full variable domain (remainder filled in from reference TRBV5-1 and TRBJ2-2): KAGVTQTPRYLIKTRGQQVTLSCSPISGHRSVSWYQQTPGQGLQFLFEYFSETQRNKGNFPGRFSGRQFSNSRSEMNVSTLELGDSALYLCASSSSGTVSGELFFGEGSRLTVL.

The rearrangement links TRBV27 to TRBJ2-5; perhaps TRBD1 as D (5 bases). Germline lookup yields CDR1 MNHEY and CDR2 SMNVEV (reference sequence). V was trimmed by 1 base and J by 5 bases, leaving 14 bases between them. The CDR3 covers 15 residues. The CDR3: CASSLLSGISETQYF. DNA of the CDR3: TGTGCCAGCAGTTTATTGTCAGGGATCTCGGAGACCCAGTACTTC.

The rearrangement links TRBV7-9 to TRBJ2-1; the D gene is possibly TRBD2 (6 bases). The V gene's germline CDR1 is SEHNR and CDR2 FQNEAQ (reference sequence). V lost 0 bases and J lost 6, with 12 bases in between. The CDR3 covers 15 residues. CDR3 DNA: TGTGCCAGCAGCTTAGCGGGAGGTTGGGGCAATGAGCAGTTCTTC. Translated, it gives CASSLAGGWGNEQFF.

The V and J genes are TRBV11-2 and TRBJ2-3; 12 nucleotides agree with TRBD2. Per the germline V gene, CDR1 is SGHAT and CDR2 is FQNNGV. V trimming: 1 base; J trimming: 0 bases; junction bases outside the gene matches: 8. The CDR3 has 19 amino acids. The CDR3 spells CASSLGGLAGPDSTDTQYF. Written as DNA, the CDR3 is TGTGCCAGCAGCTTAGGTGGACTAGCGGGACCAGATAGCACAGATACGCAGTATTTT.

The CDR3 DNA is TGTGCCAGCAGTTTATACGCCACGCGGAACACTGAAGCTTTCTTT. It codes for CASSLYATRNTEAFF. The chain uses TRBV27 and TRBJ1-1; D ambiguous. Per the germline V gene, CDR1 is MNHEY and CDR2 is SMNVEV (reference sequence). The V gene lost 1 base and the J gene lost 1 base, with 10 bases spanning the gap. CDR3 length: 15 amino acids.

The chain carries TRBV30 and TRBJ2-3, with 13 bases fitting TRBD2. Looked up from germline, CDR1 is GTSNPN and CDR2 is SVGIG (reference sequence). The CDR3 totals 18 residues. The V segment lost 1 base and the J segment 0 bases; nucleotides outside the gene matches: 7. The CDR3 is CAWSEGLAGLLSTDTQYF. CDR3 DNA: TGTGCCTGGAGTGAGGGACTAGCGGGACTACTTAGCACAGATACGCAGTATTTT.

V gene TRBV12-5 combines with J gene TRBJ2-2; D gene ambiguous. Germline lookup yields CDR1 LGHNT and CDR2 FRNRAP. The CDR3 consists of 13 residues. The V gene lost 1 base and the J gene lost 4 bases, with 4 bases spanning the gap. The DNA for the CDR3 is TGTGCTAGTGGTTTGGGCGCCACCGGGGAGCTGTTTTTT. It codes for CASGLGATGELFF. The whole variable domain, filled in from reference TRBV12-5 and TRBJ2-2, reads DARVTQTPRHKVTEMGQEVTMRCQPILGHNTVFWYRQTMMQGLELLAYFRNRAPLDDSGMPKDRFSAEMPDATLATLKIQPSEPRDSAVYFCASGLGATGELFFGEGSRLTVL.

This chain links TRBV5-1 with TRBJ2-7, with a weak D call TRBD2 (7 bases). The V gene's germline CDR1 is SGHRS and CDR2 YFSETQ. The CDR3 length is 15 residues. V shed 4 bases and J shed 1 base, with 15 bases lying between them. CDR3: CASSAGRGASYEQYF. The CDR3 DNA reads as TGCGCCAGCAGCGCTGGCCGGGGGGCGTCCTACGAGCAGTACTTC.

The chain links TRBV2 to TRBJ1-2; D uncertain. The length of the CDR3 is 11 residues. The V gene's germline CDR1 is SNHLY and CDR2 FYNNEI. V lost 4 bases and J lost 4, with 4 bases in between. In DNA, the CDR3 is TGTGCCAGCAGTGGATTCTATGGCTACACCTTC. Encoded protein: CASSGFYGYTF.

The chain carries TRBV6-6 and TRBJ1-2; D possibly corresponds to TRBD1 (6 bases). Germline CDR1 is MNHNY and CDR2 is SVGAGI (reference sequence). The CDR3 has 14 residues. V was clipped by 7 bases and J by 2 bases, with 14 bases between them. The CDR3 region has the DNA TGTGCCAGCACGCGAGCGGGGGCCAACTATGGCTACACCTTC. Translated: CASTRAGANYGYTF.

This clone occurred once. The J gene is TRBJ2-2, the V gene TRBV7-9, with D uncertain. This CDR3 has 16 amino acids. From germline, CDR1 is SEHNR and CDR2 FQNEAQ (reference sequence). V was cut by 1 base and J by 0 bases, with 9 bases left in between. This chain's CDR3 is CASSLEGLANTGELFF. CDR3 DNA: TGTGCCAGCAGCTTAGAAGGTCTAGCGAACACCGGGGAGCTGTTTTTT.

This chain connects TRBV5-5 to TRBJ2-2, with D hard to call. Germline CDR1 and CDR2: SGHKS and YYEKEE (reference sequence). The CDR3 length is 11 residues. The germline V and J ends were trimmed by 4 bases and 7 bases, with 5 bases remaining between them. CDR3 in DNA: TGTGCCAGCAGCGACAACGGGGAGCTGTTTTTT. It encodes CASSDNGELFF.

The chain recombines TRBV5-5 with TRBJ2-1, with TRBD1 identical over 7 bases. The CDR3 length is 14 residues. Trimming removed 1 base from V and 8 bases from J; junction bases left unmatched: 6. Germline loops: CDR1 SGHKS, CDR2 YYEKEE (reference sequence). The DNA of the CDR3 is TGTGCCAGCAGCTTGCACAGGGGCTTGGATGAGCAGTTCTTC. Translated, it gives CASSLHRGLDEQFF. Filled out from reference TRBV5-5 and TRBJ2-1, the complete variable domain reads DAGVTQSPTHLIKTRGQQVTLRCSPISGHKSVSWYQQVLGQGPQFIFQYYEKEERGRGNFPDRFSARQFPNYSSELNVNALLLGDSALYLCASSLHRGLDEQFFGPGTRLTVL.

V gene TRBV5-6 combines with J gene TRBJ1-2; D is unclear. The V gene's germline CDR1 is SGHDT and CDR2 YYEEEE. Trimming cost V 0 bases and J 4 bases, with 4 bases left between them. The CDR3 spans 12 residues. The CDR3 nucleotides are TGTGCCAGCAGCTTGGACAGCTATGGCTACACCTTC. This sequence encodes CASSLDSYGYTF.

Worth noting for this clone: The sample has other DNA sequences that encode this CDR3 too. The chain links TRBV7-6 to TRBJ2-1; D not certain. The V end was cut by 1 base, the J end by 6 bases, with 4 bases between. This CDR3 spans 12 amino acids. CDR1 is SGHVS, CDR2 FNYEAQ, per germline. CDR3 protein: CASSLGSNEQFF. In nucleotides, the CDR3 is TGTGCCAGCAGCTTAGGCTCCAATGAGCAGTTCTTC.

This chain joins TRBV10-3 and TRBJ2-5; D possibly corresponds to TRBD2 (6 bases). This CDR3 is 16 amino acids long. Germline V CDR1 and CDR2: ENHRY, SYGVKD. Trimming stripped 0 bases from V and 2 bases from J, with 13 bases between. CDR3 sequence (DNA): TGTGCCATCAGTGAGTCCCCGGGGACTTTACAAGAGACCCAGTACTTC. It is translated as CAISESPGTLQETQYF.

The chain is built from TRBV5-6 and TRBJ1-1, with 10 bases fitting TRBD1. Trimming took 2 bases from V and 5 from J; bases not matched to a gene: 3. The CDR3 length is 14 residues. Germline V gene lookup returns CDR1 SGHDT and CDR2 YYEEEE. The CDR3 sequence: CASSFGQGGTEAFF. In DNA form, the CDR3 reads TGTGCCAGCAGCTTCGGACAGGGGGGGACTGAAGCTTTCTTT.

The chain carries TRBV14 and TRBJ2-7; 9 bases map to TRBD1. Germline loops: CDR1 SGHDN, CDR2 FVKESK. J was trimmed by 6 bases and V by 6 bases; bases with no gene match: 15. The CDR3 consists of 16 residues. CDR3 region: CASSRPGQGIPSEQYF. DNA of the CDR3: TGTGCCAGCAGTCGCCCGGGACAGGGCATTCCCTCCGAGCAGTACTTC.

This chain joins TRBV28 and TRBJ2-7; TRBD2 matches at 12 bases. After removal of 7 bases from V and 0 bases from J, the junction contained 10 bases not matched to a gene. The CDR3 has 17 amino acids. Germline V gives CDR1 MDHEN, CDR2 SYDVKM. CDR3 protein: CASNIGLAGMSSYEQYF. The CDR3 coding sequence is TGTGCCAGCAACATCGGACTAGCGGGAATGAGCTCCTACGAGCAGTACTTC.

V and J are TRBV27 and TRBJ2-1; no clear D gene. V lost 2 bases to trimming and J lost 6 bases, with 11 bases between them. This CDR3 contains 14 residues. The germline V gene has CDR1 MNHEY and CDR2 SMNVEV (reference sequence). CDR3 coding DNA: TGTGCCAGCAGTTTAGGGCTGAACCTCAATGAGCAGTTCTTC. This translates into CASSLGLNLNEQFF.

The rearrangement uses TRBV5-4 and TRBJ2-7, with 11 bases aligning to TRBD2. Germline V gene data show CDR1 as SGHNT and CDR2 as YYREEE (reference sequence). The CDR3 is 14 residues long. Unmatched junction bases numbered 1, after V lost 3 bases and J lost 2 bases. The CDR3, as DNA: TGTGCCAGCAGCTCGGGACTAGCGGCCTACGAGCAGTACTTC. Its translation is CASSSGLAAYEQYF.

This clone was counted once. This chain links TRBV27 with TRBJ2-7; TRBD2 matches 8 bases. Trimming cost V 7 bases and J 3 bases; bases outside gene matches: 11. The CDR3 runs to 15 residues. The germline V gene encodes CDR1 MNHEY and CDR2 SMNVEV (reference sequence). The CDR3 bases are TGTGCCAGCACCCAGGCTGCGGGGGGCCGCTACGAGCAGTACTTC. As protein: CASTQAAGGRYEQYF.

This sequence joins TRBV11-2 and TRBJ2-1, with D unclear. The V end was cut by 0 bases, the J end by 11 bases, with 26 bases between. Germline CDR1 reads SGHAT; CDR2 reads FQNNGV. This CDR3 comprises 18 residues. CDR3 sequence reads: CASSLDLTQSTKSPKQFF. The DNA for the CDR3 is TGTGCCAGCAGCTTAGATCTCACCCAGTCGACCAAATCACCAAAGCAGTTCTTC.